This entry concerns a single T cell receptor beta chain. Primed by a sample-barcoded 5' primer and a J-beta primer mix, a second PCR proceeded for 7 to 11 cycles. Using its own MiXCR run on the 5' RACE reads, TCRdb lists one record per CDR3 protein. The sample has about 1.8 million distinct CDR3 sequences, just under 50% seen once. This sample stems from a study of blood T cells in healthy people across ages. V was clipped by 3 bases and J by 1 base, with 7 bases between them. The CDR3 totals 14 residues. CDR1 is LGHDT, CDR2 YNNKEL, per germline (reference sequence). Sequenced input: blood. The rearrangement uses TRBV3-1 and TRBJ2-1; D is uncertain. The source of this sequence is a woman between 35 and 50 years old in good health. The CDR3 region is CASSHLGSYNEQFF. The CDR3, as DNA: TGTGCCAGCAGCCACTTGGGGTCCTACAATGAGCAGTTCTTC.